This record looks at one TCR beta chain sequence and its context. Its antigen remains unidentified. This entry belongs to a study of T cell responses to AZD1222 COVID-19 vaccine. Study as a whole: Analyses pooled second doses at about 4 or about 12 weeks.

The study, taken as a whole, reports: Reports indicate that nearly half of spike-specific TCRs are directed at unmutated variant regions. Samples come after the peak T cell response, not at day 14. White British donors predominated, females outnumbered males, and clonal diversity was possibly underestimated.

Assay used: immunoSEQ multiplex PCR; TCRdb lists only in-frame clones, some missing. The sample records roughly 130,000 clones, roughly nine tenths being singletons. With 6 bases removed from V and 3 bases from J, the gap between germline ends came to 11 bases. CDR3 length equals 13 residues. Germline V gene data show CDR1 as LNHDA and CDR2 as SQIVND (reference sequence). The chain is built from TRBV19 and TRBJ1-2; D remains unclear. The origin of this receptor is an adult in good health. The sequenced sample was peripheral blood, obtained on day 0 of AZD1222 vaccination. The chain's CDR3 is CASSRQEDYGYTF. DNA of the CDR3: TGTGCCAGTAGCCGACAAGAAGACTATGGCTACACCTTC.